What follows are 18 T cell receptor beta chains derived from one specimen sequenced in a study of beta chain features in type 1 diabetes. The sequenced template was cDNA made from the entire isolated RNA. Sequencing was performed with immunoSEQ multiplex PCR; in TCRdb, only in-frame clones are kept and a portion is missing. Among over 150,000 clones listed, about 8.3% were seen once. Study-wide results and caveats: Shorter TCRB CDR3s, moderately but significantly so, were found in Type 1 diabetes patients in all four CD4+ subsets.

No antigen has been assigned to these receptors. Sequenced sample: central memory CD4+ T cells from blood. Receptors originate from a woman in her late teens or twenties with type 1 diabetes.

The chain has TRBV7-2 and TRBJ2-2; TRBD1 matches 8 bases. V lost 5 bases and J lost 5; bases outside the gene matches: 4. The CDR3 has 14 residues. The V gene's germline CDR1 is SGHTA and CDR2 FQGNSA. The CDR3 region is CASSARQGTGELFF. DNA for the CDR3: TGTGCCAGCAGCGCCCGACAGGGGACCGGGGAGCTGTTTTTT.

A few counts support this clone. The chain has TRBV7-9 and TRBJ1-2; no clear D. CDR1 is SEHNR and CDR2 is FQNEAQ in the germline V gene (reference sequence). The CDR3 totals 14 residues. V gave up 1 base and J gave up 2 bases, with 8 bases separating them. The chain's CDR3 is CASSLGGQNYGYTF. The DNA for the CDR3 is TGTGCCAGCAGCTTAGGTGGGCAGAACTATGGCTACACCTTC.

CDR3: CASRLQGNYGYTF. The DNA of the CDR3 is TGTGCCAGCAGGCTACAGGGGAACTATGGCTACACCTTC. This chain uses TRBV28 with TRBJ1-2, with 7 bases lining up with TRBD1. The length of the CDR3 is 13 residues. CDR1 is MDHEN, CDR2 SYDVKM, per germline. V dropped 6 bases and J dropped 2; count of bases not matched to a gene: 3.

This clone was seen a handful of times. The V call is TRBV5-1, the J call TRBJ2-7, with 10 positions matching TRBD2. Germline V gene lookup returns CDR1 SGHRS and CDR2 YFSETQ. Germline trimming cut 7 bases from V and 6 bases from J; bases unmatched to any gene: 10. The CDR3 totals 14 residues. The CDR3 here is CASADPSGSREQYF. DNA of the CDR3: TGCGCCAGCGCCGACCCTAGCGGGAGTCGCGAGCAGTACTTC.

This rearrangement joins TRBV19 to TRBJ1-4; no clear D gene. The length of the CDR3 is 12 residues. Germline CDR1 LNHDA, CDR2 SQIVND (reference sequence). V was clipped by 5 bases and J by 6 bases, with 7 bases between them. In DNA, the CDR3 is TGTGCCAGTAGTCCAGGTTATGAAAAACTGTTTTTT. This codes for CASSPGYEKLFF. The full variable domain, completed using reference TRBV19 and TRBJ1-4, is DGGITQSPKYLFRKEGQNVTLSCEQNLNHDAMYWYRQDPGQGLRLIYYSQIVNDFQKGDIAEGYSVSREKKESFPLTVTSAQKNPTAFYLCASSPGYEKLFFGSGTQLSVL.

V is TRBV7-2 and J is TRBJ2-1; the D is unclear. CDR1 SGHTA and CDR2 FQGNSA come from the germline V gene. Trimming stripped 1 base from V and 5 bases from J, with 6 bases between. The length of the CDR3 is 13 residues. The CDR3 spells CASSLGENNEQFF. The CDR3, as DNA: TGTGCCAGCAGCTTAGGAGAAAACAATGAGCAGTTCTTC.

The CDR3 loop reads CASTPGTALLEQYF. The DNA for the CDR3 is TGTGCCAGCACCCCCGGGACAGCCCTCCTCGAGCAGTACTTC. The chain combines TRBV28 with TRBJ2-7; 7 nucleotides line up with TRBD1. CDR1 is MDHEN and CDR2 is SYDVKM in the germline V gene. The CDR3 is 14 residues long. Trimming removed 7 bases from V and 6 bases from J; junction bases left unmatched: 12.

This clone has a handful of counts. The chain is built from TRBV4-3 and TRBJ2-7; TRBD2 aligns across 11 bases. The J segment lost 2 bases and the V segment lost 5 bases, leaving 2 bases of the junction unmatched. The CDR3 runs 14 residues. Germline-derived CDR1 and CDR2 are LGHNA and YSLEER. For the CDR3, the DNA is TGCGCCAGCAGCGTTAGCGGGGGGGCCTACGAGCAGTACTTC. Protein: CASSVSGGAYEQYF.

To note about this clone: Its ends do not fully match the called genes, so a read error is possible. The J gene is TRBJ2-3, the V gene TRBV7-7; D is possibly TRBD2 (6 bases). Germline V gene lookup returns CDR1 SSHAT and CDR2 FNYEAQ (reference sequence). The length of the CDR3 is 14 residues. In nucleotides, the CDR3 is TGTGCTAGCAGCCCGGGACTTACGGCAGATACGCAGTATTTT. The encoded protein is CASSPGLTADTQYF.

This chain connects TRBV7-9 to TRBJ2-7; D might be TRBD2 (5 bases). Between the trimmed V and J ends, which lost 4 bases and 1 base, there was a span of 14 bases. The CDR3 covers 15 residues. Germline assignment: CDR1 SEHNR and CDR2 FQNEAQ (reference sequence). The chain's CDR3 is CASSSQEVASYEQYF. The CDR3 bases are TGTGCCAGCAGCTCCCAGGAGGTGGCTTCCTACGAGCAGTACTTC.

This clone was counted only a few times. The sample has other DNA sequences that encode this CDR3 too. This sequence joins TRBV25-1 and TRBJ1-2; 7 bases agree with TRBD1. Germline-derived CDR1 and CDR2 are MGHDK and SYGVNS. CDR3 length: 14 residues. V was clipped by 6 bases and J by 2 bases; unmatched bases: 6. The CDR3 spells CASSEQGSNYGYTF. The CDR3 bases are TGTGCCAGCAGCGAACAGGGGTCAAACTATGGCTACACCTTC.

This clone was counted a few times. V usage is TRBV5-1 and J usage is TRBJ2-5; tentative D call: TRBD1 (5 bases). The CDR3 has 14 amino acids. Germline-derived CDR1 and CDR2 are SGHRS and YFSETQ. Trimming left V 0 bases short and J 5 bases short, with 11 bases between. CDR3 sequence: CASSLAGQDETQYF. In nucleotides, the CDR3 is TGCGCCAGCAGCTTGGCCGGACAAGACGAGACCCAGTACTTC.

The genes are TRBV15 and TRBJ2-5; no clear D. This CDR3 spans 15 amino acids. Germline CDR1 and CDR2: LNHNV and YYDKDF (reference sequence). V dropped 0 bases and J dropped 5 bases, with 13 bases sitting between them. The chain's CDR3 is CATSRDRSPAETQYF. In DNA, the CDR3 is TGTGCCACCAGCAGAGATCGAAGCCCTGCGGAGACCCAGTACTTC.

The V call is TRBV11-2, the J call TRBJ2-5, with D possibly TRBD1 on 6 matching bases. Between the trimmed V and J ends, which lost 0 bases and 7 bases, there was a span of 18 bases. Germline V gene lookup returns CDR1 SGHAT and CDR2 FQNNGV. The CDR3 extends over 16 amino acids. The CDR3 here is CASSLDRTGSLVTQYF. CDR3 nucleotides: TGTGCCAGCAGCTTAGATCGTACAGGGTCCTTGGTGACCCAGTACTTC.

The DNA of the CDR3 is TGCAGCGTTAAGGAGAGCGGAGATACGCAGTATTTT. Amino acid sequence: CSVKESGDTQYF. The gene calls are TRBV29-1 and TRBJ2-3; D may be TRBD2 (5 bases). Trimming removed 5 bases at V and 5 bases at J, with 11 bases between. The CDR3 loop spans 12 amino acids. Germline V gene data show CDR1 as SQVTM and CDR2 as ANQGSEA.

J is TRBJ1-5 and V is TRBV28; TRBD1 agrees at 7 bases. The V and J ends lost 7 bases and 5 bases, in that order; junction bases with no gene match: 2. The CDR3 covers 12 residues. Germline-derived CDR1 and CDR2 are MDHEN and SYDVKM. As DNA, the CDR3 is TGTGCCAGCACAGGGGGAGATCAGCCCCAGCATTTT. Its protein product is CASTGGDQPQHF.

The CDR3 sequence is CASSKAPLLAGLANTQYF. As DNA, the CDR3 is TGTGCCAGCAGCAAAGCGCCACTTCTAGCGGGACTAGCAAATACGCAGTATTTT. The rearrangement links TRBV21-1 to TRBJ2-3; the D segment call TRBD2 is taken from the table without a DNA check. TRBV21-1 is tagged as a pseudogene. The CDR3 extends over 18 amino acids.

This clone was seen a handful of times. The chain joins TRBV6-6 to TRBJ1-1; perhaps TRBD1 as D (5 bases). The ends were cut back, 5 bases at V and 4 bases at J, with 17 bases in the middle. Germline loops: CDR1 MNHNY, CDR2 SVGAGI (reference sequence). The CDR3 totals 15 residues. The CDR3 DNA follows: TGTGCCAGCAGTCATCGACGGGGGACCGGCACTGAAGCTTTCTTT. This gives the protein CASSHRRGTGTEAFF.